These 23 T cell receptor beta chains came from one sample sequenced in a study of tumor T cells in aggressive B-cell lymphoma. TCRdb's copy holds only in-frame clones and misses some; the assay was immunoSEQ multiplex PCR. The sample has about 5,600 clones; 82% are singletons. The specimen sequenced was tumor tissue. The receptors were gathered from an adult with diffuse large B cell lymphoma.

The chain employs TRBV13 and TRBJ1-2, with 10 positions matching TRBD1. The CDR3 runs to 16 residues. CDR1 is PRHDT, CDR2 FYEKMQ, per germline (reference sequence). With 1 base clipped from V and 1 base from J, the junction kept 3 bases outside the gene matches. CDR3 in amino acids: CASSLEGQGDNYGYTF. The DNA for the CDR3 is TGTGCCAGCAGCTTAGAAGGACAGGGGGATAACTATGGCTACACCTTC.

The chain is built from TRBV4-2 and TRBJ1-2; the D is unclear. The CDR3 consists of 16 residues. V lost 0 bases and J 4 bases, leaving 15 bases between the germline ends. CDR1 and CDR2 from the germline V gene are LGHNA and YNFKEQ. The CDR3 loop is CASSQESQRGGYGYTF. For the CDR3, the DNA is TGTGCCAGCAGCCAAGAATCCCAGCGGGGAGGCTATGGCTACACCTTC.

Comments on this clone: This sample includes further DNA sequences coding for the same CDR3. The rearrangement joins TRBV7-8 to TRBJ2-2; D might be TRBD2 (5 bases). Germline values: CDR1 SGHVS, CDR2 FQNEAQ. The CDR3 contains 16 residues. The germline V and J ends were trimmed by 4 bases and 2 bases, with 14 bases remaining between them. DNA of the CDR3: TGTGCCAGCAGCTCCCGGGATAGCTTCAACACCGGGGAGCTGTTTTTT. Translating it yields CASSSRDSFNTGELFF.

The chain combines TRBV11-2 with TRBJ2-4; a possible D gene is TRBD2 (6 bases). CDR1 and CDR2 (germline): SGHAT, FQNNGV. V was cut by 1 base and J by 0 bases, with 16 bases left in between. This CDR3 contains 18 residues. CDR3 residues: CASSLVMGLSLAKNIQYF. In DNA, the CDR3 is TGTGCCAGCAGCTTAGTCATGGGACTTAGCTTAGCCAAAAACATTCAGTACTTC.

The gene calls are TRBV28 and TRBJ2-7; TRBD1 might be the D (6 bases). CDR3 length: 13 amino acids. Trimming took off 8 bases at V and 4 bases at J, with 15 bases between the two ends. The germline gives CDR1 MDHEN, CDR2 SYDVKM. CDR3 DNA: TGTGCCAGCTTTTCCGGGACACCATACGAGCAGTACTTC. Translating it yields CASFSGTPYEQYF. The full variable domain, in which reference TRBV28 and TRBJ2-7 provide the parts outside the CDR3, is DVKVTQSSRYLVKRTGEKVFLECVQDMDHENMFWYRQDPGLGLRLIYFSYDVKMKEKGDIPEGYSVSREKKERFSLILESASTNQTSMYLCASFSGTPYEQYFGPGTRLTVT.

This clone has only a few counts. This chain uses TRBV25-1 with TRBJ2-5; TRBD1 might be the D (5 bases). Germline CDR1 and CDR2: MGHDK and SYGVNS. V lost 2 bases and J 1 base, leaving 11 bases between the germline ends. This CDR3 has 15 amino acids. CDR3 DNA sequence: TGTGCCAGCAGTGAAGCCAGGGCGCTCCAAGAGACCCAGTACTTC. It yields the protein CASSEARALQETQYF.

This clone was seen a few times. Mismatch with germline at one junction end may stem from a read error. The chain uses TRBV28 and TRBJ2-7, with D possibly TRBD1 on 6 matching bases. CDR1 MDHEN and CDR2 SYDVKM come from the germline V gene. The CDR3 has 14 residues. The DNA for the CDR3 is TGTGCCACCAGTCCAGACAGGTCCTCCTACGAGCAGTACTTC. Its protein is CATSPDRSSYEQYF. The full variable domain, rest sourced from reference TRBV28 and TRBJ2-7, is DVKVTQSSRYLVKRTGEKVFLECVQDMDHENMFWYRQDPGLGLRLIYFSYDVKMKEKGDIPEGYSVSREKKERFSLILESASTNQTSMYLCATSPDRSSYEQYFGPGTRLTVT.

This chain joins TRBV4-1 and TRBJ2-7, with D possibly TRBD1 on 6 matching bases. The CDR3 contains 14 residues. V dropped 5 bases and J dropped 2 bases, with 13 bases sitting between them. CDR1 is MGHRA, CDR2 YSYEKL, per germline. The CDR3 nucleotides read TGCGCCAGCAGCGACAGGACGGGAACCTACGAGCAGTACTTC. Translating it yields CASSDRTGTYEQYF.

This clone was seen only once. The gene calls are TRBV18 and TRBJ2-5, with 11 bases aligning to TRBD2. The CDR3 extends over 17 amino acids. The J segment lost 2 bases and the V segment lost 4 bases, leaving 9 bases of the junction unmatched. Germline CDR1 and CDR2: KGHSH and LQKENI. CDR3 protein: CASSHGTSGSGQETQYF. CDR3 sequence (DNA): TGTGCCAGCTCACACGGGACTAGCGGATCCGGTCAAGAGACCCAGTACTTC.

This chain connects TRBV6-5 to TRBJ1-6; D unclear. Germline V gene data show CDR1 as MNHEY and CDR2 as SVGAGI. V was cut by 4 bases and J by 6 bases, with 7 bases left in between. The CDR3 is made up of 13 amino acids. The CDR3 is CASSSQSNSPLHF. Written as DNA, the CDR3 is TGTGCCAGCAGTTCCCAGTCTAATTCACCCCTCCACTTT.

As regards this clone: Other nucleotide sequences from this sample produce the same CDR3. This sequence joins TRBV7-3 and TRBJ2-3; a possible D gene is TRBD2 (5 bases). Germline V gene lookup returns CDR1 SGHTA and CDR2 FQGTGA. V gave up 0 bases and J gave up 1 base, with 11 bases separating them. The CDR3 consists of 16 residues. The CDR3 DNA follows: TGTGCCAGCAGCTTAACCTCAAGCGGAGGCACAGATACGCAGTATTTT. Its translation: CASSLTSSGGTDTQYF.

The table lists this clone with a count of one. This chain links TRBV28 with TRBJ2-1; TRBD1 matches at 10 bases. Looked up from germline, CDR1 is MDHEN and CDR2 is SYDVKM. Trimming removed 3 bases from V and 8 bases from J; junction bases left unmatched: 7. This CDR3 region has 15 residues. CDR3 coding DNA: TGTGCCAGCAGTTTGGGGACAGGGGCGTTAGATGAGCAGTTCTTC. Translating it yields CASSLGTGALDEQFF.

This chain links TRBV27 with TRBJ2-1; tentatively, D is TRBD2 (6 bases). Germline loops: CDR1 MNHEY, CDR2 SMNVEV (reference sequence). The germline V and J ends were trimmed by 2 bases and 0 bases, with 8 bases remaining between them. The CDR3 spans 15 residues. The CDR3 DNA reads TGTGCCAGCAGTTTAGGGGACTCCTCCTACAATGAGCAGTTCTTC. Translation gives CASSLGDSSYNEQFF.

The chain employs TRBV7-8 and TRBJ2-2, with D hard to call. The CDR3 loop spans 15 amino acids. Germline-derived CDR1 and CDR2 are SGHVS and FQNEAQ. Trimming took off 1 base at V and 4 bases at J, with 10 bases between the two ends. The CDR3 reads CASSLDLGSTGELFF. In nucleotides, the CDR3 is TGTGCCAGCAGCTTAGATTTGGGCTCCACCGGGGAGCTGTTTTTT.

The gene calls are TRBV7-2 and TRBJ2-1; tentatively, D is TRBD1 (5 bases). Germline CDR1 SGHTA, CDR2 FQGNSA. V shed 5 bases and J shed 7 bases, with 12 bases lying between them. The CDR3 has 13 amino acids. As DNA, the CDR3 is TGTGCCAGCAGCCCCATGCAGGGAAATGAGCAGTTCTTC. It encodes CASSPMQGNEQFF. The variable domain in full, with the rest retrieved from reference TRBV7-2 and TRBJ2-1, is GAGVSQSPSNKVTEKGKDVELRCDPISGHTALYWYRQSLGQGLEFLIYFQGNSAPDKSGLPSDRFSAERTGGSVSTLTIQRTQQEDSAVYLCASSPMQGNEQFFGPGTRLTVL.

This clone has only one observation. The chain links TRBV4-1 to TRBJ2-3; a weak D match, TRBD2 (5 bases). The length of the CDR3 is 15 residues. The V and J ends lost 1 base and 4 bases respectively, with 12 bases between them. CDR1 and CDR2 (germline): MGHRA, YSYEKL. For the CDR3, the DNA is TGCGCCAGCAGCCAAGGGGCTAGCTGGGCAGATACGCAGTATTTT. It specifies CASSQGASWADTQYF.

The rearrangement joins TRBV28 to TRBJ2-3; maybe TRBD1 (6 bases). This CDR3 is 15 amino acids long. The V end was cut by 5 bases, the J end by 2 bases, with 14 bases between. Germline CDR1 is MDHEN and CDR2 is SYDVKM. CDR3 in amino acids: CASSPQGRSTDTQYF. CDR3 DNA sequence: TGTGCCAGCAGTCCACAGGGCAGATCCACAGATACGCAGTATTTT.

The V and J genes are TRBV29-1 and TRBJ2-1; 9 nucleotides agree with TRBD1. This CDR3 has 12 amino acids. Trimming cost V 6 bases and J 6 bases; bases outside gene matches: 3. Germline lookup yields CDR1 SQVTM and CDR2 ANQGSEA. The CDR3 loop reads CSVQGAGNEQFF. CDR3 DNA: TGCAGCGTACAGGGGGCGGGCAATGAGCAGTTCTTC.

In this sample, this clone turned up a few times. This chain uses TRBV28 with TRBJ2-3; 12 nucleotides align to TRBD2. This CDR3 region has 15 residues. Per the germline V gene, CDR1 is MDHEN and CDR2 is SYDVKM. V lost 2 bases to trimming and J lost 5 bases; unmatched junction nucleotides: 2. CDR3 in DNA: TGTGCCAGCAGTTTAGGGGGACTAGCGGGAGATACGCAGTATTTT. Amino acids: CASSLGGLAGDTQYF.

The chain is built from TRBV19 and TRBJ2-2; 9 bases fit TRBD1. CDR3 length equals 15 residues. Looked up from germline, CDR1 is LNHDA and CDR2 is SQIVND (reference sequence). CDR3 loop: CDNLPGTGTTGELFF. The CDR3, as DNA: TGTGACAACCTCCCCGGGACAGGGACGACCGGGGAGCTGTTTTTT.

The chain is built from TRBV2 and TRBJ2-7; 7 nucleotides align to TRBD1. Germline assignment: CDR1 SNHLY and CDR2 FYNNEI. The CDR3 is 15 residues long. Germline trimming cut 2 bases from V and 3 bases from J; bases unmatched to any gene: 7. The CDR3 is CASSELQGVVYEQYF. The CDR3 region has the DNA TGTGCCAGCAGTGAACTGCAGGGGGTCGTCTACGAGCAGTACTTC.

There are a few counts of this clone. The rearrangement uses TRBV11-2 and TRBJ2-3, with TRBD2 matching over 9 bases. CDR1 SGHAT and CDR2 FQNNGV come from the germline V gene. The CDR3 runs to 16 residues. V shed 0 bases, J shed 4 bases, and the junction held 5 bases outside the gene matches. The CDR3 DNA follows: TGTGCCAGCAGCTTAGACCCGGGACTAGCCCCAGATACGCAGTATTTT. Its protein is CASSLDPGLAPDTQYF.

Worth noting for this clone: Germline is not matched at one junction end, which may reflect a read error. Distinct nucleotide sequences in the sample also encode this CDR3. The V call is TRBV29-1, the J call TRBJ2-3, with TRBD2 identical over 7 bases. CDR3 length equals 16 residues. Germline values: CDR1 SQVTM, CDR2 ANQGSEA. The CDR3: CSYNQGGRGLADTQYF. CDR3 DNA sequence: TGCAGCTATAATCAGGGAGGGAGGGGCCTTGCAGATACACAGTATTTT.